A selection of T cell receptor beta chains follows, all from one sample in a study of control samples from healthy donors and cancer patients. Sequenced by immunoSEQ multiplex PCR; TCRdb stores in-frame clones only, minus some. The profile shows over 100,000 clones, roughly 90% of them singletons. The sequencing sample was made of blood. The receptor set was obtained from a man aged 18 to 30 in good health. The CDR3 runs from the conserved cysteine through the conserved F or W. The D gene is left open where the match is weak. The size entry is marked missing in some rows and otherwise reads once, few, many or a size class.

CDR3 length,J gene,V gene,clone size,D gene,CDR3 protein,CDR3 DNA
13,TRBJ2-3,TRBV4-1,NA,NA,CASSQLGVGTQYF,TGCGCCAGCAGCCAATTAGGAGTGGGAACGCAGTATTTT
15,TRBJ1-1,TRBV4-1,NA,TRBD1,CASSQDGGGRTEAFF,TGCGCCAGCAGCCAAGATGGAGGGGGCCGCACTGAAGCTTTCTTT
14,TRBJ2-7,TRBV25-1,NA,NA,CASSVGPWTAEQYF,TGTGCCAGCAGTGTGGGACCGTGGACTGCCGAGCAGTACTTC
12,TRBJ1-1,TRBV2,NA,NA,CASRGLHTEAFF,TGTGCCAGCAGAGGACTGCACACTGAAGCTTTCTTT
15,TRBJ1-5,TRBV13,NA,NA,CASSLSIVANQPQHF,TGTGCCAGCAGCTTAAGTATTGTAGCAAATCAGCCCCAGCATTTT
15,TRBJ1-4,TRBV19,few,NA,CASSIYGQQNEKLFF,TGTGCCAGTAGTATTTATGGGCAGCAGAATGAAAAACTGTTTTTT
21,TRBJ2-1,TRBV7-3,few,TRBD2,CASSLVAWGEGGPELTNEQFF,TGTGCCAGCAGCTTAGTAGCCTGGGGGGAGGGAGGCCCTGAGCTTACCAATGAGCAGTTCTTC
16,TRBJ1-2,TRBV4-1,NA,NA,CASSQDRFGGNYGYTF,TGCGCCAGCAGCCAAGATCGGTTTGGGGGGAACTATGGCTACACCTTC
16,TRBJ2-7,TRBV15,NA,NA,CATSRDLLSGGYEQYF,TGTGCCACCAGCAGAGATCTGCTAAGCGGTGGGTACGAGCAGTACTTC
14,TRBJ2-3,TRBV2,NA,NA,CASSADVFTDTQYF,TGTGCCAGCAGTGCCGACGTTTTCACAGATACGCAGTATTTT
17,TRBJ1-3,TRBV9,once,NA,CASSVGSASYSGNTIYF,TGTGCCAGCAGCGTAGGTTCAGCCTCCTACTCTGGAAACACCATATATTTT
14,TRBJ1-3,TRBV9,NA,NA,CASSVDRGGNTIYF,TGTGCCAGCAGCGTAGATCGGGGTGGAAACACCATATATTTT
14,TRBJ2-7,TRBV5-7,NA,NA,CASSLGSEVSEQYF,TGTGCCAGCAGCTTAGGTTCGGAAGTGTCCGAGCAGTACTTC
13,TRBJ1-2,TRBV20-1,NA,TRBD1,CSASDRANYGYTF,TGCAGTGCTAGTGACAGGGCGAACTATGGCTACACCTTC
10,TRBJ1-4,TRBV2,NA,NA,CASGGPGLFF,TGTGCCAGCGGTGGGCCGGGTCTGTTTTTT
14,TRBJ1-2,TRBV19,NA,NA,CASNSGTFSYGYTF,TGTGCCAGTAACTCCGGGACATTTTCCTATGGCTACACCTTC
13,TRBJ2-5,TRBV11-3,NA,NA,CASSLEWGGTQYF,TGTGCCAGCAGCTTAGAATGGGGCGGGACCCAGTACTTC
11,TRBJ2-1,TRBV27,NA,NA,CASQGGNEQFF,TGTGCCAGCCAAGGGGGCAATGAGCAGTTCTTC
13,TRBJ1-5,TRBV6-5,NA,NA,CASSRGSNQPQHF,TGTGCCAGCAGCCGAGGGAGCAATCAGCCCCAGCATTTT
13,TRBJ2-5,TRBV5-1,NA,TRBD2,CASSLLAVETQYF,TGCGCCAGCAGCTTACTAGCGGTGGAGACCCAGTACTTC
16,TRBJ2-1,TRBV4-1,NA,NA,CASSTRPGSRNNEQFF,TGCGCCAGCAGCACCCGACCGGGTTCCAGGAACAATGAGCAGTTCTTC
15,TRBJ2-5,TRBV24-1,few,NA,CATSDPSRSGETQYF,TGTGCCACCAGTGATCCCTCGCGGAGCGGGGAGACCCAGTACTTC
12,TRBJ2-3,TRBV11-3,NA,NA,CASSLESGTQYF,TGTGCCAGCAGCTTAGAGTCGGGTACGCAGTATTTT
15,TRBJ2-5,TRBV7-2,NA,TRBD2,CASSYNSGMKETQYF,TGTGCCAGCAGCTACAATAGCGGGATGAAAGAGACCCAGTACTTC
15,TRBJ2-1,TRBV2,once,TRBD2,CASSERGGGNNEQFF,TGTGCCAGCAGTGAAAGAGGCGGGGGAAACAATGAGCAGTTCTTC
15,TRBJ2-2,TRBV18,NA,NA,CASSQRGTNTGELFF,TGTGCCAGCTCACAAAGGGGCACGAACACCGGGGAGCTGTTTTTT
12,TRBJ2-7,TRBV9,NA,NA,CASSVGAGEQYF,TGTGCCAGCAGCGTGGGGGCAGGGGAGCAGTACTTC
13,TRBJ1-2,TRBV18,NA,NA,CASSRTDGYGYTF,TGTGCCAGCTCCCGGACGGACGGCTATGGCTACACCTTC
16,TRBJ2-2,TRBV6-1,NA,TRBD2,CASSVPGAGGPGELFF,TGTGCCAGCAGTGTACCTGGGGCGGGGGGTCCCGGGGAGCTGTTTTTT
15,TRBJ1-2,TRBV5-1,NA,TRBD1,CASSPWTGTNYGYTF,TGCGCCAGCAGCCCCTGGACAGGGACTAACTATGGCTACACCTTC
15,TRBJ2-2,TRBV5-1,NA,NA,CASSLPQGNTGELFF,TGCGCCAGCAGCCTCCCCCAGGGGAACACCGGGGAGCTGTTTTTT
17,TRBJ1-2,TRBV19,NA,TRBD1,CASSIAIPGTGDGGYTF,TGTGCCAGTAGTATAGCTATTCCCGGGACAGGGGATGGAGGCTACACCTTC
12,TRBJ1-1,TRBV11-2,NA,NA,CASSLSLTEAFF,TGTGCCAGCAGCTTATCTTTGACTGAAGCTTTCTTT
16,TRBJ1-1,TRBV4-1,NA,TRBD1,CASSQDFNRQGVGAFF,TGCGCCAGCAGCCAAGATTTTAACCGACAGGGAGTTGGAGCTTTCTTT
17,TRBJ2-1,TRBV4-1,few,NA,CASSQDLRHSSYNEQFF,TGCGCCAGCAGCCAAGATTTAAGGCACAGCTCCTACAATGAGCAGTTCTTC
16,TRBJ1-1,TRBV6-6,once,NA,CASSPLSGVWSTEAFF,TGTGCCAGCAGTCCCCTCTCAGGGGTCTGGAGCACTGAAGCTTTCTTT
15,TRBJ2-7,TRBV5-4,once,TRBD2,CASSMTSGGAQEQYF,TGTGCCAGCAGCATGACTAGCGGGGGGGCGCAGGAGCAGTACTTC
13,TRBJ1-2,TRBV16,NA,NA,CASSPDTNYGYTF,TGTGCCAGCAGCCCGGACACTAACTATGGCTACACCTTC
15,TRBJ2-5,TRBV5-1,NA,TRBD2,CASSLWGGIQETQYF,TGCGCCAGCAGCTTGTGGGGGGGTATCCAAGAGACCCAGTACTTC
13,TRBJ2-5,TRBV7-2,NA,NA,CASSLRGAETQYF,TGTGCCAGCAGCTTAAGGGGGGCGGAGACCCAGTACTTC
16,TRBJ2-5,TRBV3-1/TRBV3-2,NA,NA,CASSHPIGRGRGTQYF,TGTGCCAGCAGCCACCCCATCGGCCGGGGGCGGGGGACCCAGTACTTC
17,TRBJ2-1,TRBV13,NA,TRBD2,CASSLGPGLAGANEQFF,TGTGCCAGCAGCTTAGGCCCGGGACTAGCGGGGGCCAATGAGCAGTTCTTC
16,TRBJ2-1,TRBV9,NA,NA,CASSLIGGAGGGEQFF,TGTGCCAGCAGCCTAATTGGGGGGGCTGGTGGTGGTGAGCAGTTCTTC
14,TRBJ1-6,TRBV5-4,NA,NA,CASSLGGGDSPLHF,TGTGCCAGCAGCTTGGGAGGGGGAGATTCACCCCTCCACTTT
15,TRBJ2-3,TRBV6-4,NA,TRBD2,CASSRAGGPADTQYF,TGTGCCAGCAGTCGAGCGGGGGGGCCCGCAGATACGCAGTATTTT
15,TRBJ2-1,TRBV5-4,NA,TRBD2,CASRPGLADFNEQFF,TGTGCCAGCAGGCCGGGACTAGCGGATTTCAATGAGCAGTTCTTC
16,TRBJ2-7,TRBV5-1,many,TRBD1,CASSTSGTGVLYEQYF,TGCGCCAGCAGCACTTCCGGGACAGGGGTTCTGTACGAGCAGTACTTC
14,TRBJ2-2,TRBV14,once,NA,CASSPPISTGELFF,TGTGCCAGCAGCCCCCCTATTTCGACCGGGGAGCTGTTTTTT